This T cell receptor beta chain is drawn from a study of shared T cell receptors in the human thymus. Generated by immunoSEQ multiplex PCR, the TCRdb table keeps only in-frame clones and is missing some. Found here are hundreds of thousands of clones, approximately 90% of them singletons; the top ten hold 0.01%. CDR3 length equals 17 residues. The germline V gene encodes CDR1 SGHDN and CDR2 FVKESK. Trimming took off 3 bases at V and 3 bases at J, with 17 bases between the two ends. These sequences were also reported in another study, on human thymus T cells. That paper states: Donors were healthy Finnish babies undergoing corrective operations for congenital heart defects. Apparent bias marked the V and J gene usage of thymic and blood repertoires.

The specimen was thymocytes. The chain uses TRBV14 and TRBJ1-4; maybe TRBD1 (6 bases). The clonotype originates from a boy in the first two years of life with a congenital heart defect. Written as DNA, the CDR3 is TGTGCCAGCAGCCAGGACCCTACAGGGTTGGCTAATGAAAAACTGTTTTTT. Translation gives CASSQDPTGLANEKLFF.